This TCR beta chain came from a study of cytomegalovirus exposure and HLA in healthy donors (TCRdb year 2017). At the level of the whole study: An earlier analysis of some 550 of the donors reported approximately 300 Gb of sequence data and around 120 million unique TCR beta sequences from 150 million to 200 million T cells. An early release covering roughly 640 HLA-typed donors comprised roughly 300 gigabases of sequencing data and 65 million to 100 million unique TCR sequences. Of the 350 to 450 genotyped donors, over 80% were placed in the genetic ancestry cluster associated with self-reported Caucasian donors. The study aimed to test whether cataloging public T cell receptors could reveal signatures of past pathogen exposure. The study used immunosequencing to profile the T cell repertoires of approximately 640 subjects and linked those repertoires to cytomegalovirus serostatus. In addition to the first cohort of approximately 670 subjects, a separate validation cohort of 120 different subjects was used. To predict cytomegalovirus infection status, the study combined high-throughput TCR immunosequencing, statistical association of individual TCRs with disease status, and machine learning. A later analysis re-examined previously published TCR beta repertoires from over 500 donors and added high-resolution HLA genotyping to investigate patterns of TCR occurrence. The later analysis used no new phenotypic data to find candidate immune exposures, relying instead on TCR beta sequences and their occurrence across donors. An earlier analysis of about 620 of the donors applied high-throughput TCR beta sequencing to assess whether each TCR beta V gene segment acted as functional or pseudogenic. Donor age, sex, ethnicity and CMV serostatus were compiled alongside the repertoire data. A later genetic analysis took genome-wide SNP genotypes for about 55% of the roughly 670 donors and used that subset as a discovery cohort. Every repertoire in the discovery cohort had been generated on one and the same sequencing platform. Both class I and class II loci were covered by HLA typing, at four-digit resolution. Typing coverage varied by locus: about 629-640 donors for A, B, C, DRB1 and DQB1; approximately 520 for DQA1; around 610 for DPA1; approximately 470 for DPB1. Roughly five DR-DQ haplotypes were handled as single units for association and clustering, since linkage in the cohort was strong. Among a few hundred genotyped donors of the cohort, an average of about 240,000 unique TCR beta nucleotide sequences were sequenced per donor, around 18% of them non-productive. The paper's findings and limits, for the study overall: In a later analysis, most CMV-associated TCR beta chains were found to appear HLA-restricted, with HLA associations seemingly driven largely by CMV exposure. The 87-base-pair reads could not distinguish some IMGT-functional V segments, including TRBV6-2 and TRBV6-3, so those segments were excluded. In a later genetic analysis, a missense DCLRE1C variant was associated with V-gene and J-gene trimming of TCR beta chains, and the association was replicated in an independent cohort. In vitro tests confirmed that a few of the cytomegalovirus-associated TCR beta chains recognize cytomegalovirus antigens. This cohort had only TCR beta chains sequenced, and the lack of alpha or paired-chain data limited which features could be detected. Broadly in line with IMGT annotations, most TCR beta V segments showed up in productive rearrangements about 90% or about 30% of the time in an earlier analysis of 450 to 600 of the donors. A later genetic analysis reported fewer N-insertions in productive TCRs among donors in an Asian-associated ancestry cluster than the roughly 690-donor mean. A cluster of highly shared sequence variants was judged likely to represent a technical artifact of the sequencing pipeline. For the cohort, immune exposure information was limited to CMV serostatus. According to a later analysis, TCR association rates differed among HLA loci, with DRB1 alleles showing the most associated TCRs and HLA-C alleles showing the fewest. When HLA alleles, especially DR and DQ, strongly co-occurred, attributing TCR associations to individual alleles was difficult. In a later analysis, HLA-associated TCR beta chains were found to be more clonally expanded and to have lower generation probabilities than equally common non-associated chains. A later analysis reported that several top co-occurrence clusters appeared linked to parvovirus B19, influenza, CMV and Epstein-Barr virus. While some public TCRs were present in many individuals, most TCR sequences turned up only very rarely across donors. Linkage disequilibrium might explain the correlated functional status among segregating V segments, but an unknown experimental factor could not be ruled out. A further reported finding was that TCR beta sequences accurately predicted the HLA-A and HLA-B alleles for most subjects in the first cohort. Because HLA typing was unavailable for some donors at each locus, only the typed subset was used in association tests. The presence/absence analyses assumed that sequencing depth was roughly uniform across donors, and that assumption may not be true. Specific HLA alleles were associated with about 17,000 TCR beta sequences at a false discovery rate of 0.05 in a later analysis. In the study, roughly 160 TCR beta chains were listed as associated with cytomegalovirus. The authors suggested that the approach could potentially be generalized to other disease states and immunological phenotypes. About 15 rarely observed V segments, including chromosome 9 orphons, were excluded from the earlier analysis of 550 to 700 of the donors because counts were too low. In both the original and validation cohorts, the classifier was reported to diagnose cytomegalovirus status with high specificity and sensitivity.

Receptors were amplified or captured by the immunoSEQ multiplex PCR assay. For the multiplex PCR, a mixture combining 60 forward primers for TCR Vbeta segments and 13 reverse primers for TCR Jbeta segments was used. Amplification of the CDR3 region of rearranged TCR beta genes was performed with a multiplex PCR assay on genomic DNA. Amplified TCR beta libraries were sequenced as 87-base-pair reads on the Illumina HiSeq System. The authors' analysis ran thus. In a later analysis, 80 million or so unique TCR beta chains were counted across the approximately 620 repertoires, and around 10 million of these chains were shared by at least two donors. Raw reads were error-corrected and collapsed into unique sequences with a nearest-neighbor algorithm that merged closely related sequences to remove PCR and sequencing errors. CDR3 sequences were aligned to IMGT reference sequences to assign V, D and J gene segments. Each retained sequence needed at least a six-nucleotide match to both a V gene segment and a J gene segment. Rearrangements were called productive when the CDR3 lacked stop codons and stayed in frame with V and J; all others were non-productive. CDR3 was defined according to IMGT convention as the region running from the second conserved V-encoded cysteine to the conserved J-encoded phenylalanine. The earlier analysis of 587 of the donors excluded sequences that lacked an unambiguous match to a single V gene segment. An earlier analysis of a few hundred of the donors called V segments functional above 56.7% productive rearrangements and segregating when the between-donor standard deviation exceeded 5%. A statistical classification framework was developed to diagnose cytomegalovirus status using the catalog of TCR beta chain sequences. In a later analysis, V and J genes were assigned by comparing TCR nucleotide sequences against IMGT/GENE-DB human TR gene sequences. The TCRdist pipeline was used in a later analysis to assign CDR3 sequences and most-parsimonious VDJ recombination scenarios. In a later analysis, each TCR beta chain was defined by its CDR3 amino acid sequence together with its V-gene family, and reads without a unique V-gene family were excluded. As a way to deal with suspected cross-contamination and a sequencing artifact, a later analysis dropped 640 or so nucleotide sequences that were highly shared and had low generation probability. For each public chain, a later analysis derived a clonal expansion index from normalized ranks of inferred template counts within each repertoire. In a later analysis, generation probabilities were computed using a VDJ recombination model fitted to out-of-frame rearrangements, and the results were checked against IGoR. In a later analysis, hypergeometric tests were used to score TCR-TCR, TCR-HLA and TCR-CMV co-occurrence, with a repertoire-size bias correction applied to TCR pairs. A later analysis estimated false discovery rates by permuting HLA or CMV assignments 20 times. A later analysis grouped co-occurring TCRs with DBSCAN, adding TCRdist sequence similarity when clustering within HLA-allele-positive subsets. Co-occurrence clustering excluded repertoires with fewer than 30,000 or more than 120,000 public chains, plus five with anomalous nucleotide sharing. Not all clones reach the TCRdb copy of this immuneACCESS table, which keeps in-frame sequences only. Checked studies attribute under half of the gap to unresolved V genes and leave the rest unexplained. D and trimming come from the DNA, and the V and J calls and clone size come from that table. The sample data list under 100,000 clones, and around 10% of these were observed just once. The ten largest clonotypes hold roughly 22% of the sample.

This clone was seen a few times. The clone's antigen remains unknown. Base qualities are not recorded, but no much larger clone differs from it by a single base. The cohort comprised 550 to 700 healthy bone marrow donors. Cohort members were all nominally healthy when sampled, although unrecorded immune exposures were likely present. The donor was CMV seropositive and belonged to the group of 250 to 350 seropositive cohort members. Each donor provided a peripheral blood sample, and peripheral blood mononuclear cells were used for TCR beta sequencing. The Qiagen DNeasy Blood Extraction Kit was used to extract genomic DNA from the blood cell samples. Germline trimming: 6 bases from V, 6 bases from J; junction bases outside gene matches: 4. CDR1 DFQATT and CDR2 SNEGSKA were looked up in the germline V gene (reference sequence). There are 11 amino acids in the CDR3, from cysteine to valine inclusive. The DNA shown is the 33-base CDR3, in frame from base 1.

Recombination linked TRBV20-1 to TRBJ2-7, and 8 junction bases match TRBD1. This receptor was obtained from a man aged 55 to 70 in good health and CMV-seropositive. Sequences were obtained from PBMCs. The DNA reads TGCAGTGCCCCTGGACAGGGCGAGCAGTACGTC. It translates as CSAPGQGEQYV.